This note documents a single TCR beta chain sequence. This clone appeared a few times. There is no known antigen for this receptor. Base qualities are missing; no much larger clone stands one base away. This record comes from a study of blood T cell repertoires in COVID-19 (dated by TCRdb to between 2020 and 2021). For context, the study as a whole: Samples from collaborators originated in the United States, Italy and Spain and spanned both the acute and convalescent phases of COVID-19. The material from the prospective study consisted of cDNA or gDNA derived from T cells, B-cell-depleted T cells, or PBMCs. Subjects who had been exposed to COVID-19, were actively infected with it, or had recovered from it provided the deeply sampled blood TCRbeta repertoires that made up the dataset. The repertoires were released in a freely available public database meant as a resource for research on the immune response to SARS-CoV-2. Samples were obtained from the ongoing ImmuneRACE study (first 160 participants) and from about 1,300 subjects provided by 6 global collaborators. The sample metadata nearly always contained a de-identified subject ID, COVID-19 status, age in years and sex. Where available, HLA class I and class II types were obtained from metadata supplied by the sample provider rather than from assay-based typing. Summary of the overall study and its limitations: The amount of clinical and demographic metadata varied by source and participant and was provided uncurated.

Each collaborating institution followed its own protocols to collect whole blood in K2EDTA tubes. Collaborator samples were shipped for TCRbeta analysis as frozen whole blood, isolated PBMCs, or DNA extracted from either sample type. TCRbeta CDR3 regions were amplified from genomic DNA by means of the immunoSEQ Assay, a bias-controlled multiplex PCR. Regarding the original processing steps: Within the assay, amplification of reference gene primers was used to estimate how many nucleated cells each sample contained. Sequence reads were collapsed and filtered to measure the absolute abundance of every unique TCRbeta CDR3 rearrangement. For each sample, productive Simpson clonality was calculated by taking the square root of Simpson's diversity index across productive rearrangements. TCRdb re-hosts the immuneACCESS table, in-frame sequences only. Its copies lack some clones; in the studies checked, an unresolved V gene accounts for under half of them, and the cause for the rest is not known. Clone size and V and J calls were adopted from that table, with D and trimming inferred from the DNA. This sample lists tens of thousands of clones; almost 85% were detected once. The top ten constitute 30% to 45% of the sample.

Sequencing was done on a sample of peripheral blood. This sequence originates from a man in his 70s with acute or convalescent COVID-19.

The CDR3 loop reads CASSPQGGGGYNEQFF. The DNA sequence is TGTGCCAGCAGCCCCCAGGGGGGCGGGGGGTACAATGAGCAGTTCTTC. The rearranged chain carries TRBV7-2 and TRBJ2-1; perhaps TRBD2 is the D gene, with 8 bases matching. From the cysteine up to the phenylalanine, the CDR3 has a length of 16 residues. The only DNA kept is the CDR3, 48 bases in frame from the first base. Based on the germline V gene, the CDR1 and CDR2 sequences are SGHTA and FQGNSA. Deletion took 5 bases off V and 4 bases off J, with a span of 18 bases between the germline ends.